This TCR beta chain was captured by sequencing in a study of blood T cell repertoires in COVID-19. Study as a whole: Acute and convalescent COVID-19 specimens originated in the United States, Italy and Spain. Nucleic acid was either cDNA or gDNA, and it came from T cells, B-cell-depleted T cells, or PBMCs.

Seattle-derived patients entered the study during active infection and were followed longitudinally. Trimming removed 6 bases at V and 4 bases at J, with 16 bases between. The CDR3 contains 15 residues. CDR1 is LNHDA, CDR2 SQIVND, per germline (reference sequence). Original analysis: How many nucleated cells were present was estimated from reference gene primer amplification. Produced via immunoSEQ multiplex PCR; TCRdb's table is partial and in-frame only. V and J calls and clone size are given by that table; D and trimming were obtained from the DNA. This sample yields about 300,000 clones, of which around nine tenths are seen a single time; 1.5% to 2% belongs to the top ten.

The chain links TRBV19 to TRBJ1-3; D gene unclear. Sequencing was done on a sample of peripheral blood. The source is a woman aged 25 to 39 with COVID-19, enrolled during active disease. CDR3 loop: CASSATKPPGNTIYF. CDR3 bases: TGTGCCAGTAGCGCGACTAAACCGCCCGGAAACACCATATATTTT.